This T cell receptor (beta chain) was documented in a study of read filtering for tumor transcriptome and immune sequencing. The library was built from approximately 400 ng RNA with molecular barcoded adaptors for alpha/delta and beta/gamma chains. A single record per CDR3 protein comes from TCRdb applying MiXCR to the reads. The table has tens of thousands of distinct CDR3 sequences, roughly an eighth seen once. This clonotype was counted only a few times. This CDR3 has 14 residues. The V end was cut by 2 bases, the J end by 1 base, with 9 bases between. Germline CDR1 is SGHAT and CDR2 is FQNNGV. The genes are TRBV11-2 and TRBJ2-7; the D gene is possibly TRBD1 (5 bases). Sequenced material: a population of CD138-negative cells sorted from bone marrow. This TCR was sampled from a donor older than 35 with multiple myeloma. The CDR3 bases are TGTGCCAGCAGCTTATTCCAGGGATCCTACGAGCAGTACTTC. Its translation is CASSLFQGSYEQYF.